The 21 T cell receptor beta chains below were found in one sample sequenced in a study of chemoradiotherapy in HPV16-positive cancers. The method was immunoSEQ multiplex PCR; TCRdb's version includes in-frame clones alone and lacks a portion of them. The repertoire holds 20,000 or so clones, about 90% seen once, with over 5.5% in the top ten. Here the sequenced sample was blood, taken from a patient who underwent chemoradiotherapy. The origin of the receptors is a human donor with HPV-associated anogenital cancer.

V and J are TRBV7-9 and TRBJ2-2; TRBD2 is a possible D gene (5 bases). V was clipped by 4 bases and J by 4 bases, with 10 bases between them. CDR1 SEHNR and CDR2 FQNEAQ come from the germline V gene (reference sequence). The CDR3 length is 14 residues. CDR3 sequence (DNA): TGTGCCAGCAGCTCCATCCGGGGCACCGGGGAGCTGTTTTTT. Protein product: CASSSIRGTGELFF.

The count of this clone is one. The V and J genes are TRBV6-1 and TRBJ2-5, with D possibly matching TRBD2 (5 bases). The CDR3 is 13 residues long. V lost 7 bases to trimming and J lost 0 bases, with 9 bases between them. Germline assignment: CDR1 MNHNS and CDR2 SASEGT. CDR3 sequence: CASTSGNQETQYF. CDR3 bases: TGTGCCAGCACCTCCGGGAACCAAGAGACCCAGTACTTC.

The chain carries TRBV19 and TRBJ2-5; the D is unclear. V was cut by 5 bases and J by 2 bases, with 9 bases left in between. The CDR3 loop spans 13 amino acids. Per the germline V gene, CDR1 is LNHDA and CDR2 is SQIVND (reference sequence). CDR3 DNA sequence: TGTGCCAGTAGTGTGGCTAGACAAGAGACCCAGTACTTC. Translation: CASSVARQETQYF.

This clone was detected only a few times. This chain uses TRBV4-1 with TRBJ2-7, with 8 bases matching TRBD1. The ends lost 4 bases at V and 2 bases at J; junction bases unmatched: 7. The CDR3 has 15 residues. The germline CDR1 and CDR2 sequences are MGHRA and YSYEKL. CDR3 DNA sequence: TGCGCCAGCAGCCCCTATGGGACAGGTACCTACGAGCAGTACTTC. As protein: CASSPYGTGTYEQYF.

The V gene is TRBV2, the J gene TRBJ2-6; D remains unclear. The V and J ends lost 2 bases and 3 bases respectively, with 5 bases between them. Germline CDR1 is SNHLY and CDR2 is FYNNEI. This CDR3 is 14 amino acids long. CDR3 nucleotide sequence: TGTGCCAGCAGTGAATCGGGTGGGGCCAACGTCCTGACTTTC. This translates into CASSESGGANVLTF.

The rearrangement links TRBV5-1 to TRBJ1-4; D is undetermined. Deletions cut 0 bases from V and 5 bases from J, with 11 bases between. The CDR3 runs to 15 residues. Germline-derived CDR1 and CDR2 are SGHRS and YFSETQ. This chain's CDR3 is CASSLEEAPNEKLFF. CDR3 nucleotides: TGCGCCAGCAGCTTGGAAGAAGCGCCGAATGAAAAACTGTTTTTT.

The CDR3 DNA reads as TGTGCCAGCAGCCAAGTTAGCTTTAACTATGGCTACACCTTC. It translates to CASSQVSFNYGYTF. This chain links TRBV14 with TRBJ1-2; D gene unclear. This CDR3 contains 14 residues. V was clipped by 1 base and J by 1 base, with 7 bases between them. CDR1 and CDR2 (germline): SGHDN, FVKESK. The complete variable domain, with remaining parts taken from reference TRBV14 and TRBJ1-2, reads EAGVTQFPSHSVIEKGQTVTLRCDPISGHDNLYWYRRVMGKEIKFLLHFVKESKQDESGMPNNRFLAERTGGTYSTLKVQPAELEDSGVYFCASSQVSFNYGYTFGSGTRLTVV.

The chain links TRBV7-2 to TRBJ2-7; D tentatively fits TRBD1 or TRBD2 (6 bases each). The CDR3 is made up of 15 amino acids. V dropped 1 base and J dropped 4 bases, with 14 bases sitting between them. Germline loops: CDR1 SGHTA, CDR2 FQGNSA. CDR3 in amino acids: CASSLVHGGQYEQYV. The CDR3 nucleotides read TGTGCCAGCAGCTTAGTTCACGGGGGCCAATACGAGCAGTACGTC.

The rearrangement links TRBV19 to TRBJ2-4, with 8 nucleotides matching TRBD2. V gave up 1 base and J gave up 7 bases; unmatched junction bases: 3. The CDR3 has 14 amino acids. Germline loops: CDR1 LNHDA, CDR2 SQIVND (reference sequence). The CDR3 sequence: CASSIAGGPNIQYF. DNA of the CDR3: TGTGCCAGTAGTATAGCGGGGGGGCCCAACATTCAGTACTTC.

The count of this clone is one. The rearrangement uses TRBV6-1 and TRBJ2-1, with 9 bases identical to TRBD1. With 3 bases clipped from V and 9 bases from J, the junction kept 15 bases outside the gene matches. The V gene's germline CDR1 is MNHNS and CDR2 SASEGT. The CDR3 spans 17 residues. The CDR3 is CASSDTRGQGTFSEQFF. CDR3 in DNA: TGTGCCAGCAGTGACACCCGGGGACAGGGCACTTTCAGTGAGCAGTTCTTC.

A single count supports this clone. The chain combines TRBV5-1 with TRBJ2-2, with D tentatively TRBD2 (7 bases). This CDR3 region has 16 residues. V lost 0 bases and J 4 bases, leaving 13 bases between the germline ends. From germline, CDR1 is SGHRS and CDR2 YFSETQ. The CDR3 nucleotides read TGCGCCAGCAGCTTGGAGGGGGGGGCGACCACCGGGGAGCTGTTTTTT. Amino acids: CASSLEGGATTGELFF. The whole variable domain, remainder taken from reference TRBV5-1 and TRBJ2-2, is KAGVTQTPRYLIKTRGQQVTLSCSPISGHRSVSWYQQTPGQGLQFLFEYFSETQRNKGNFPGRFSGRQFSNSRSEMNVSTLELGDSALYLCASSLEGGATTGELFFGEGSRLTVL.

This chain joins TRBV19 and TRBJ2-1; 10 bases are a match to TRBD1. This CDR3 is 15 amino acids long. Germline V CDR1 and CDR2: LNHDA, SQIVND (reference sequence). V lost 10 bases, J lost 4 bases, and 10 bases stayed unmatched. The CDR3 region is CATEVTGGRYNEQFF. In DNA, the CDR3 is TGTGCCACCGAAGTGACAGGGGGCCGTTACAATGAGCAGTTCTTC.

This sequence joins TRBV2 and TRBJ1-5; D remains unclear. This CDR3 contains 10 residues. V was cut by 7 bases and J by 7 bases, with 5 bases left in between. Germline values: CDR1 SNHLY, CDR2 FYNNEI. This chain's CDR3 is CASKGQPQHF. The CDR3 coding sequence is TGTGCCAGCAAGGGACAGCCCCAGCATTTT.

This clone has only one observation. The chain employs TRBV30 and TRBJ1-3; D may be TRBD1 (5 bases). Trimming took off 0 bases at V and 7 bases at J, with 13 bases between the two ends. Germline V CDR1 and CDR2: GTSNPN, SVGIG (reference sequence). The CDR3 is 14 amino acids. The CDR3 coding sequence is TGTGCCTGGAGTGTCTCAGGGAGTCGGAACACCATATATTTT. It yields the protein CAWSVSGSRNTIYF.

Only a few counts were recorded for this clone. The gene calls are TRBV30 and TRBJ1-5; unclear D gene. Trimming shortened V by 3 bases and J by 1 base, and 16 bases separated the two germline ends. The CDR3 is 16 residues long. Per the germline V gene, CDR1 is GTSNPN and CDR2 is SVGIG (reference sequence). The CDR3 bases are TGTGCCTGGAGGGCGTCAGGTTGGGCGAGCAATCAGCCCCAGCATTTT. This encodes CAWRASGWASNQPQHF.

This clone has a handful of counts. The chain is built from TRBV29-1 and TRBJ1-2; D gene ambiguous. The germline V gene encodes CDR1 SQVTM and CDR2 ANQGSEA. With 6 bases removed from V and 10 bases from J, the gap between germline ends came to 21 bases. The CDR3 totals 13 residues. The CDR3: CSVDDPPSGDYTF. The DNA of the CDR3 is TGCAGCGTCGATGACCCTCCTTCGGGTGACTACACCTTC.

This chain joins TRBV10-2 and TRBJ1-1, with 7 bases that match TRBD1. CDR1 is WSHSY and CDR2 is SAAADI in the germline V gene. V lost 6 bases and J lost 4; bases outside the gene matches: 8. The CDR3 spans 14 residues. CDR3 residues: CASREGQLGTEAFF. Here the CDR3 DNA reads TGCGCCAGCAGAGAGGGACAGTTGGGCACTGAAGCTTTCTTT.

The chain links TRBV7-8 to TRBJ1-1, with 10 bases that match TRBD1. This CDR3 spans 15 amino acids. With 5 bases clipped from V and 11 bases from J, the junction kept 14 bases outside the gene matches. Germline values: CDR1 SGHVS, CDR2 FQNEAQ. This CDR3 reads CASSHRQGAPSGAFF. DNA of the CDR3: TGTGCCAGCAGCCACCGACAGGGGGCCCCCAGTGGGGCTTTCTTT.

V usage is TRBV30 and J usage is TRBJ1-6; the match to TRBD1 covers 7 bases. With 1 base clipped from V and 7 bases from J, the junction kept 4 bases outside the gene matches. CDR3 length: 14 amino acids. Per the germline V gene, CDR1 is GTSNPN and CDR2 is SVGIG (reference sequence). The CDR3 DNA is TGTGCCTGGAGTGGACAGGGTGGGAATTCACCCCTCCACTTT. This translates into CAWSGQGGNSPLHF.

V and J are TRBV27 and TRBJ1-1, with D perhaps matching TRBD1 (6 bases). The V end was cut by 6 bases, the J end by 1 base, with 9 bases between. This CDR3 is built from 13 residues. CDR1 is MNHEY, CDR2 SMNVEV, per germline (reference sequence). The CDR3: CASRQGQNTEAFF. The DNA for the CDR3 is TGTGCCAGCAGACAGGGCCAGAACACTGAAGCTTTCTTT.

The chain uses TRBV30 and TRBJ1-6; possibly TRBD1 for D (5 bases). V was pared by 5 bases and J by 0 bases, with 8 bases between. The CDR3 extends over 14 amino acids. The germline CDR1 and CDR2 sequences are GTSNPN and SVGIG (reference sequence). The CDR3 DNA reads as TGTGCCTGGGACAGCCGCTCCTATAATTCACCCCTCCACTTT. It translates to CAWDSRSYNSPLHF.